These 27 T cell receptor beta chains came from one sample sequenced in a study of T cell responses to AZD1222 COVID-19 vaccine. Here immunoSEQ multiplex PCR was the method, and the copy in TCRdb shows in-frame clones only, minus some. The table shows about 150,000 clones, with roughly nine tenths occurring only once. Source: peripheral blood, taken on day 0 of AZD1222 vaccination. The receptor source for this set is an adult in good health.

This sequence joins TRBV5-4 and TRBJ2-2; TRBD1 matches 7 bases. V was pared by 3 bases and J by 0 bases, with 5 bases of the junction left unmatched. CDR1 SGHNT and CDR2 YYREEE come from the germline V gene (reference sequence). The CDR3 spans 16 residues. CDR3 region: CASSYPGQSNTGELFF. The CDR3, as DNA: TGTGCCAGCAGCTACCCGGGACAGTCGAACACCGGGGAGCTGTTTTTT.

The gene calls are TRBV6-5 and TRBJ1-1; weak D call: TRBD1 (6 bases). Trimming pared 5 bases from V and 5 bases from J, leaving 12 bases between. CDR3 length equals 13 residues. CDR1 and CDR2 from the germline V gene are MNHEY and SVGAGI. Here the CDR3 DNA reads TGTGCCAGCAGTCCTACAGGGTGGACTGAAGCTTTCTTT. Amino acid sequence: CASSPTGWTEAFF.

The chain is built from TRBV9 and TRBJ2-2; no definite D call. The CDR3 is made up of 11 amino acids. Germline values: CDR1 SGDLS, CDR2 YYNGEE. Between the trimmed V and J ends, which lost 5 bases and 3 bases, there was a span of 2 bases. The CDR3 reads CASSDTGELFF. The CDR3 coding sequence is TGTGCCAGCAGTGACACCGGGGAGCTGTTTTTT. Supplemented by reference TRBV9 and TRBJ2-2, the full variable domain reads DSGVTQTPKHLITATGQRVTLRCSPRSGDLSVYWYQQSLDQGLQFLIQYYNGEERAKGNILERFSAQQFPDLHSELNLSSLELGDSALYFCASSDTGELFFGEGSRLTVL.

The CDR3 DNA reads as TGTGCCAGCAGCCCCCAAGCGGGCGGTTTCTCCTACAATGAGCAGTTCTTC. Its translation: CASSPQAGGFSYNEQFF. This rearrangement joins TRBV3-1 (or the pseudogene TRBV3-2) to TRBJ2-1, with TRBD2 as a possible D gene (6 bases). V lost 4 bases and J 0 bases, leaving 16 bases between the germline ends. CDR3 length: 17 amino acids. Germline lookup yields CDR1 LGHDT and CDR2 YNNKEL (reference sequence).

The rearrangement links TRBV5-4 to TRBJ1-2; 11 positions match TRBD1. Germline-derived CDR1 and CDR2 are SGHNT and YYREEE (reference sequence). Losses at the gene ends were 3 bases for V and 7 bases for J; bases not matched to a gene: 8. The CDR3 has 15 amino acids. CDR3 in amino acids: CASSSGTGGWSGYTF. CDR3 nucleotide sequence: TGTGCCAGCAGCTCGGGGACAGGGGGTTGGTCTGGCTACACCTTC.

V is TRBV6-2 or TRBV6-3 and J is TRBJ2-5; 7 nucleotides align to TRBD2. The V and J ends lost 0 bases and 1 base, in that order; junction bases with no gene match: 8. The V gene's germline CDR1 is MNHEY and CDR2 SVGEGT. The CDR3 covers 17 residues. The CDR3 sequence: CASSYSIREGVQETQYF. As DNA, the CDR3 is TGTGCCAGCAGTTACTCGATCAGGGAGGGAGTCCAAGAGACCCAGTACTTC.

This clone was seen more than once but under ten times. The chain has TRBV6-5 and TRBJ2-7; D is tentatively TRBD1 or TRBD2 (6 bases each). Germline V lookup: CDR1 MNHEY, CDR2 SVGAGI. With 10 bases removed from V and 2 bases from J, the gap between germline ends came to 21 bases. CDR3 length: 15 residues. The CDR3 bases are TGTGCCACCTCTAGAGGGGGGAAAGGGGCCTACGAGCAGTACTTC. Protein product: CATSRGGKGAYEQYF.

The rearrangement joins TRBV5-1 to TRBJ2-5; 10 bases match TRBD1. From germline, CDR1 is SGHRS and CDR2 YFSETQ. This CDR3 has 14 residues. The ends lost 4 bases at V and 7 bases at J; junction bases unmatched: 7. CDR3 region: CASSTLGDRGTQYF. The CDR3 nucleotides are TGCGCCAGCAGCACCCTAGGGGACAGGGGGACCCAGTACTTC.

The rearrangement joins TRBV30 to TRBJ1-3; weak D call: TRBD1 (5 bases). The CDR3 has 13 amino acids. Between the trimmed V and J ends, which lost 4 bases and 5 bases, there was a span of 12 bases. The germline gives CDR1 GTSNPN, CDR2 SVGIG (reference sequence). The CDR3 reads CAWTGTNRNTIYF. DNA of the CDR3: TGTGCCTGGACCGGGACGAACAGAAACACCATATATTTT. Looking up the rest from reference TRBV30 and TRBJ1-3 gives the full variable domain: SQTIHQWPATLVQPVGSPLSLECTVEGTSNPNLYWYRQAAGRGLQLLFYSVGIGQISSEVPQNLSASRPQDRQFILSSKKLLLSDSGFYLCAWTGTNRNTIYFGEGSWLTVV.

The count of this clone is one. The rearrangement joins TRBV5-6 to TRBJ1-2, with D possibly being TRBD1 (5 bases). CDR1 SGHDT and CDR2 YYEEEE come from the germline V gene. The CDR3 extends over 15 amino acids. With 3 bases removed from V and 6 bases from J, the gap between germline ends came to 18 bases. The CDR3 DNA reads as TGTGCCAGCAGCTCATTGGGGCAGAGCCGGCATGGCTACACCTTC. Amino acid sequence: CASSSLGQSRHGYTF.

The rearrangement links TRBV3-1 (or the pseudogene TRBV3-2) to TRBJ1-1, with 7 bases identical to TRBD1. Looked up from germline, CDR1 is LGHDT and CDR2 is YNNKEL (reference sequence). V lost 3 bases, J lost 11 bases, and 6 bases stayed unmatched. The CDR3 length is 12 residues. CDR3 nucleotide sequence: TGTGCCAGCAGCCAGACAGGGCTAAACGCTTTCTTT. It is translated as CASSQTGLNAFF.

The chain uses TRBV6-5 and TRBJ1-5, with D perhaps matching TRBD1 (5 bases). The CDR3 extends over 15 amino acids. Trimming left V 8 bases short and J 2 bases short, with 16 bases between. Germline assignment: CDR1 MNHEY and CDR2 SVGAGI. CDR3 nucleotides: TGTGCCAGCCGCTCGACAGCGAGGGGCAATCAGCCCCAGCATTTT. Protein: CASRSTARGNQPQHF.

The genes are TRBV28 and TRBJ2-4, with D uncertain. The CDR3 length is 12 residues. Trimming pared 6 bases from V and 7 bases from J, leaving 10 bases between. Looked up from germline, CDR1 is MDHEN and CDR2 is SYDVKM. Here the CDR3 reads CASSLPMNIQYF. The CDR3 DNA is TGTGCCAGCAGCCTACCTATGAACATTCAGTACTTC.

This rearrangement joins TRBV4-2 to TRBJ2-1, with 11 bases aligning to TRBD2. The CDR3 is 17 amino acids. Germline loops: CDR1 LGHNA, CDR2 YNFKEQ. Trimming at V came to 0 bases and at J to 8 bases, leaving 9 bases not matched to a gene. CDR3 amino acids: CASSQDLRLAGGDEQFF. The CDR3 DNA follows: TGTGCCAGCAGCCAAGATCTTCGGCTAGCGGGGGGCGATGAGCAGTTCTTC.

The V gene is TRBV19, the J gene TRBJ1-5; D uncertain. There are 16 residues in the CDR3. In germline, CDR1 is LNHDA, CDR2 SQIVND (reference sequence). Deletions cut 4 bases from V and 7 bases from J, with 20 bases between. This chain's CDR3 is CASSRLPGPLPQPQHF. The CDR3 DNA reads TGTGCCAGTAGTAGACTACCGGGCCCACTCCCGCAGCCCCAGCATTTT. The full variable domain, in which reference TRBV19 and TRBJ1-5 provide the parts outside the CDR3, is DGGITQSPKYLFRKEGQNVTLSCEQNLNHDAMYWYRQDPGQGLRLIYYSQIVNDFQKGDIAEGYSVSREKKESFPLTVTSAQKNPTAFYLCASSRLPGPLPQPQHFGDGTRLSIL.

The rearrangement links TRBV9 to TRBJ2-2; a possible D gene is TRBD2 (6 bases). Trimming took 7 bases from V and 4 from J, leaving 17 bases between them. In germline, CDR1 is SGDLS, CDR2 YYNGEE. This CDR3 region has 15 residues. The CDR3 region is CASRRGVAATGELFF. CDR3 in DNA: TGTGCCAGCCGGCGGGGCGTAGCGGCCACCGGGGAGCTGTTTTTT.

V usage is TRBV10-3 and J usage is TRBJ1-4; D not resolved. The germline V and J ends were trimmed by 3 bases and 4 bases, with 6 bases remaining between them. The CDR3 totals 13 residues. In germline, CDR1 is ENHRY, CDR2 SYGVKD. The CDR3 loop reads CAISDLDNEKLFF. In DNA, the CDR3 is TGTGCCATCAGTGATTTAGATAATGAAAAACTGTTTTTT.

The table lists this clone with a count of one. This chain joins TRBV27 and TRBJ2-3; D assignment may be TRBD1 or TRBD2 (5 bases each). The CDR3 spans 16 residues. Germline V gene sequence: CDR1 MNHEY, CDR2 SMNVEV (reference sequence). The V and J ends lost 1 base and 1 base respectively, with 12 bases between them. The CDR3 sequence: CASSLWGSPGTDTQYF. As DNA, the CDR3 is TGTGCCAGCAGTTTATGGGGGAGCCCCGGCACAGATACGCAGTATTTT.

The J gene is TRBJ2-5, the V gene TRBV11-2, with D uncertain. The CDR3 contains 14 residues. The V end was cut by 4 bases, the J end by 2 bases, with 11 bases between. CDR1 SGHAT and CDR2 FQNNGV come from the germline V gene. The CDR3, as DNA: TGTGCCAGCAGCTCACCACGGGCTCAAGAGACCCAGTACTTC. Translation gives CASSSPRAQETQYF.

The chain uses TRBV7-9 and TRBJ1-1; no reliable D call. Trimming stripped 4 bases from V and 8 bases from J, with 14 bases between. Germline CDR1 and CDR2: SEHNR and FQNEAQ (reference sequence). The CDR3 length is 13 residues. The CDR3 loop reads CASSSEFSEEAFF. The CDR3 DNA follows: TGTGCCAGCAGCTCAGAATTTTCAGAGGAAGCTTTCTTT.

This clone has only one observation. A single base separates this from a much larger clone, so it may be a read error. This chain uses TRBV24-1 with TRBJ2-3; 8 nucleotides agree with TRBD1. The CDR3 contains 14 residues. CDR1 is KGHDR, CDR2 SFDVKD, per germline. Trimming cost V 4 bases and J 1 base; bases outside gene matches: 0. As DNA, the CDR3 is TGTGCCACCAGTGAGACAGGGGGCACAGATACGCAGTATTTT. Protein sequence: CATSETGGTDTQYF.

The sample holds one count of this clone. The chain is built from TRBV7-3 and TRBJ1-3; 8 bases are shared with TRBD1. Looked up from germline, CDR1 is SGHTA and CDR2 is FQGTGA. The CDR3 has 17 residues. V lost 5 bases to trimming and J lost 4 bases; unmatched junction nucleotides: 13. CDR3 sequence: CASSPLRTGLVGNTIYF. For the CDR3, the DNA is TGTGCCAGCAGCCCCCTCCGGACAGGGTTGGTCGGAAACACCATATATTTT.

This clone was seen a few times. The rearrangement links TRBV30 to TRBJ1-6, with D possibly TRBD1 on 6 matching bases. The CDR3 runs to 13 residues. From germline, CDR1 is GTSNPN and CDR2 SVGIG (reference sequence). V dropped 4 bases and J dropped 8 bases, with 12 bases sitting between them. The CDR3, as DNA: TGTGCCTGGAAGGGGGGCAGGTATTCACCCCTCCACTTT. This codes for CAWKGGRYSPLHF.

This clone has just a few counts. The gene calls are TRBV27 and TRBJ1-4, with a possible D match to TRBD1 (5 bases). CDR3 size: 15 residues. Trimming cost V 5 bases and J 11 bases, with 21 bases left between them. Looked up from germline, CDR1 is MNHEY and CDR2 is SMNVEV (reference sequence). The CDR3 spells CASSDNRRASGKLFF. The CDR3 DNA sequence: TGTGCCAGCAGTGACAACAGGCGCGCTTCGGGGAAACTGTTTTTT.

V and J are TRBV6-5 and TRBJ2-7, with a tentative D call TRBD1 (6 bases). The V gene's germline CDR1 is MNHEY and CDR2 SVGAGI. This CDR3 is built from 14 residues. Trimming left V 5 bases short and J 2 bases short, with 13 bases between. For the CDR3, the DNA is TGTGCCAGCAGTCCCAGGGGCCCCACCTACGAGCAGTACTTC. This encodes CASSPRGPTYEQYF.

The chain is built from TRBV19 and TRBJ2-1, with 9 bases matching TRBD1. Per the germline V gene, CDR1 is LNHDA and CDR2 is SQIVND (reference sequence). The CDR3 loop spans 16 amino acids. Losses at the gene ends were 7 bases for V and 2 bases for J; bases not matched to a gene: 9. For the CDR3, the DNA is TGTGCCAGTAACCCACAGGGGGCAGGAACCTACAATGAGCAGTTCTTC. This gives the protein CASNPQGAGTYNEQFF.

This chain connects TRBV29-1 to TRBJ1-2; tentative D call: TRBD1 (5 bases). This CDR3 has 11 amino acids. CDR1 and CDR2 from the germline V gene are SQVTM and ANQGSEA. V lost 7 bases to trimming and J lost 5 bases, with 11 bases between them. The CDR3 spells CSADGTYGYTF. DNA for the CDR3: TGCAGCGCCGATGGGACGTATGGCTACACCTTC.